A selection of T cell receptor beta chains follows, all from one sample in a study of T-cell reconstitution after alpha-beta-depleted transplantation in children. Each CDR3 protein is one row after TCRdb ran MiXCR on the PCR reads. The profile shows 600,000 to 700,000 distinct CDR3 sequences, around 13% of them singletons. The sample was PBMCs, taken before TCRalphabeta/CD19-depleted stem cell transplant. The origin of the receptors is a girl aged 2 to 10 with congenital amegakaryocytic thrombocytopenia, due to receive a stem cell transplant. CDR3s include the opening cysteine and the closing phenylalanine or tryptophan. D genes are given only for firm matches. Clone size, where shown, is once, few, many, or a class for clones that have expanded.

many TRBJ2-3 TRBV20-1 TRBD2 TGCAGTGCCCAGACCGGGACTACCTACACAGATACGCAGTATTTT CSAQTGTTYTDTQYF
NA TRBJ2-2 TRBV12-3/TRBV12-4 NA TGTGCCAGCAGAAACGACTGGACAGAGGTCGGGGAGCTGTTTTTT CASRNDWTEVGELFF
NA TRBJ2-3 TRBV7-9 NA TGTGCCAGCAGGCCCTCCGGGGCCGAAGACACAGATACGCAGTATTTT CASRPSGAEDTDTQYF
many TRBJ2-3 TRBV4-2 TRBD2 TGTGCCAGCAGCCAACTGGGACTAGCGGGAGCATCAGATACGCAGTATTTT CASSQLGLAGASDTQYF
NA TRBJ1-3 TRBV20-1 TRBD1 TGCAGTGCTGACGACAGGGCATCTGGAAACACCATATATTTT CSADDRASGNTIYF
few TRBJ2-1 TRBV5-1 NA TGCGCCAGCAGCTTGGCCGTGCGGAACTCCTACAATGAGCAGTTCTTC CASSLAVRNSYNEQFF
many TRBJ2-7 TRBV20-1 NA TGCAGTGCTAGAGGTCCCGGGCCCAAAACCTACGAGCAGTACTTC CSARGPGPKTYEQYF
few TRBJ2-1 TRBV30 NA TGTGCCTGGATTGTGGCTAGCGCATACAATGAGCAGTTCTTC CAWIVASAYNEQFF
many TRBJ2-7 TRBV12-3/TRBV12-4 NA TGTGCCAGCAGTCCAATTGGTAGCGCCCGAACCTACGAGCAGTACTTC CASSPIGSARTYEQYF
many TRBJ2-3 TRBV7-6 TRBD1 TGTGCCAGCAGCTTAGCACAGGGGGTCACAGATACGCAGTATTTT CASSLAQGVTDTQYF
NA TRBJ2-1 TRBV20-1 NA TGCAGTGCCCAAATTTTAGGCGCCCGGAATGAGCAGTTCTTC CSAQILGARNEQFF
once TRBJ2-1 TRBV5-6 TRBD1 TGTGCCAGCAGTTCCCCAAGGGGGCTTATTTACAATGAGCAGTTCTTC CASSSPRGLIYNEQFF
many TRBJ2-3 TRBV7-3 NA TGTGCCAGCAGCGACCAGTTCGGAGATACGCAGTATTTT CASSDQFGDTQYF
NA TRBJ2-1 TRBV4-1 TRBD2 TGCGCCAGCAGCCTCCGACGGACTAGCGGGAGCGTGAGCTCCTACAATGAGCAGTCCTTC CASSLRRTSGSVSSYNEQSF
NA TRBJ2-3 TRBV27 NA TGTGCCAGCAGTCCCTCGGACGGGACCACAGATACGCATTATTTT CASSPSDGTTDTHYF
NA TRBJ2-1 TRBV29-1 NA TGCAGCGTTGAAGATCAGGGATCGCATGAGCAGTTCTTC CSVEDQGSHEQFF
NA TRBJ2-3 TRBV12-3/TRBV12-4 NA TGTGCCAGCAGCCTCGACGGGCTGCGGGCAGATACGCAGTATTTT CASSLDGLRADTQYF
NA TRBJ2-7 TRBV18 NA TGTGCCAGCTCACCATATAAGGGGACTGACGAGTACTTC CASSPYKGTDEYF
few TRBJ2-5 TRBV2 TRBD1 TGTGCCAGCTGGGACAGCTTCCAAGAGACCCAGTACTTC CASWDSFQETQYF
many TRBJ2-7 TRBV12-3/TRBV12-4 TRBD1 TGTGCCAGCAGTAGACAGGGGTTAACCTACGAGCAGTACTTC CASSRQGLTYEQYF
many TRBJ2-5 TRBV20-1 NA TGCAGTGCCGCAAACCAAGAGACCCAGTACTTC CSAANQETQYF
few TRBJ2-6 TRBV6-4 NA TGTGCCAGCAGTTTTGGGCAGGGCTATAGCTCTGGGGCCAACGTCCTGACTTTC CASSFGQGYSSGANVLTF
NA TRBJ2-1 TRBV7-6 TRBD2 TGTGCCAGCAGCACCCGGACTAGCGGTAGTGAGCAGTTCTTC CASSTRTSGSEQFF
few TRBJ1-3 TRBV12-3/TRBV12-4 NA TGTGCCAGCAAAATCTTACCCAGCAGGTCTGGAAACACCATATATTTT CASKILPSRSGNTIYF
NA TRBJ1-3 TRBV12-5 NA TGTGCTAGTGAGGCAGCCTCCCTGAGAGGAAACACCATATATTTT CASEAASLRGNTIYF
few TRBJ2-1 TRBV12-3/TRBV12-4 TRBD2 TGTGCCAGCAGTTTATTTCTAGCGGGAGCAGGTGAGCAGTTCTTC CASSLFLAGAGEQFF
many TRBJ2-2 TRBV6-5 TRBD2 TGTGCCAGCAGAAAGGCGGCTAGCGGGAGAGAGACCGGGGAGCTGTTTTTT CASRKAASGRETGELFF
many TRBJ2-3 TRBV12-3/TRBV12-4 NA TGTGCCAGCAGTTTAGGGGGGGCGACAGATACGCAGTATTTT CASSLGGATDTQYF
NA TRBJ2-1 TRBV20-1 NA TGCAGTGCTAGCGGCTTGGGTGAGCAGTTCTTC CSASGLGEQFF
many TRBJ2-2 TRBV12-3/TRBV12-4 NA TGTGCCAGCAGCCCCGGCTTCGGGGAGCTGTTTTTT CASSPGFGELFF
NA TRBJ2-1 TRBV5-1 NA TGCGCCAGCAGCTATCCCTATGGTCGGGAGAGCATAGACGATGAGCAGTTCTTC CASSYPYGRESIDDEQFF
few TRBJ2-7 TRBV5-1 TRBD2 TGCGCCAGCAGCCCCGCAGCGGGAGTTGGACCCTACGAGCAGTACTTC CASSPAAGVGPYEQYF
NA TRBJ1-4 TRBV15 TRBD1 TGTGCCACCAGCAGTTCCGCAGGGGGCGAAAAACTGTTTTTT CATSSSAGGEKLFF
few TRBJ1-1 TRBV7-9 NA TGTGCCAGCAGCTTAGCGCTGGGGGTGAACACTGAAGCTTTCTTT CASSLALGVNTEAFF
many TRBJ2-5 TRBV12-5 NA TGTGCTAGTGGCTTACGAGAGACCCAGTACTTC CASGLRETQYF
NA TRBJ2-1 TRBV10-3 TRBD2 TGTGCCATCAGTGTCCTGCGGGAGGGGGCGTACAATGAGCAGTTCTTC CAISVLREGAYNEQFF
many TRBJ1-4 TRBV20-1 NA TGCAGTGCTGGATCCGGGACGCCCGAAAAACTGTTTTTT CSAGSGTPEKLFF
NA TRBJ2-1 TRBV20-1 NA TGCAGTGCAACGTCTCCCGACGACAGGAGAGCTTACAATGAGCAGTTCTTC CSATSPDDRRAYNEQFF
many TRBJ2-7 TRBV20-1 NA TGCAGTGCTAGAGAAGTGGGAGTGGGGGAGCAGTACTTC CSAREVGVGEQYF
NA TRBJ2-1 TRBV20-1 TRBD2 TGCAGTGCTAAAGGGGTTAGCGGGAGAGGTGAGCAGTTCTTC CSAKGVSGRGEQFF
many TRBJ2-2 TRBV20-1 TRBD2 TGCAGTGCCAGGACTAGCGGGGAGCTGTTTTTT CSARTSGELFF
NA TRBJ2-1 TRBV20-1 TRBD2 TGCAGTGCCGGGAAAGCCGGGCGGGAGGTCTACAATGAGCAGTTCTTC CSAGKAGREVYNEQFF
NA TRBJ2-7 TRBV21-1 NA TGTGCCAGCAGCCCCCGGGGGAGAGAGCAGTACTTC CASSPRGREQYF
NA TRBJ2-1 TRBV15 NA TGTGCCACCAGCAGTCCGCGGGAAATGATAAGTGAGCAGTTCTTC CATSSPREMISEQFF
many TRBJ2-1 TRBV12-3/TRBV12-4 NA TGTGCCAGCAGCACAAACAGGATGACAACTCCCTCCTACAATGAGCAGTTCTTC CASSTNRMTTPSYNEQFF
NA TRBJ1-1 TRBV12-3/TRBV12-4 NA TGTGCCAGCAGTTTAGGTCGGGGGCGTTGGACTGAAGCTTTCTTT CASSLGRGRWTEAFF
many TRBJ2-3 TRBV27 NA TGTGCCAGCAGTTTGAGAGGACGGGGGGATACGCAGTATTTT CASSLRGRGDTQYF
NA TRBJ2-7 TRBV15 NA TGTGCCACCAGCAGAAACCCACGTAAATACGAGCAGTACTTC CATSRNPRKYEQYF
few TRBJ2-7 TRBV29-1 NA TGCAGCTTTCGAAACCTAGCGAGCCCCTACGAGCAGTACTTC CSFRNLASPYEQYF